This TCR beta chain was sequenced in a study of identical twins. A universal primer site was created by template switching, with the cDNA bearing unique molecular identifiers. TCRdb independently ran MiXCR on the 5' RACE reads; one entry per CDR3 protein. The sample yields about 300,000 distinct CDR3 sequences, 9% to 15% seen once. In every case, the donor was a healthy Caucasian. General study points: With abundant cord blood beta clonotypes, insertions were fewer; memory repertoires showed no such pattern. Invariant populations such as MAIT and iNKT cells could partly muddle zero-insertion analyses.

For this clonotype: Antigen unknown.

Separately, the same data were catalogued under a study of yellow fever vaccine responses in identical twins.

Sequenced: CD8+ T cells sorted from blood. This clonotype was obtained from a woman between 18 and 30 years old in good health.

DNA of the CDR3: TGTGCCAGCAGCTCCAGGGTTGGCACTGAAGCTTTCTTT. It encodes CASSSRVGTEAFF. The gene calls are TRBV5-5 and TRBJ1-1; D might be TRBD1 (5 bases). Per the germline V gene, CDR1 is SGHKS and CDR2 is YYEKEE (reference sequence). The ends were cut back, 3 bases at V and 4 bases at J, with 10 bases in the middle. The CDR3 has 13 amino acids. Full variable domain (missing parts from reference TRBV5-5 and TRBJ1-1): DAGVTQSPTHLIKTRGQQVTLRCSPISGHKSVSWYQQVLGQGPQFIFQYYEKEERGRGNFPDRFSARQFPNYSSELNVNALLLGDSALYLCASSSRVGTEAFFGQGTRLTVV.